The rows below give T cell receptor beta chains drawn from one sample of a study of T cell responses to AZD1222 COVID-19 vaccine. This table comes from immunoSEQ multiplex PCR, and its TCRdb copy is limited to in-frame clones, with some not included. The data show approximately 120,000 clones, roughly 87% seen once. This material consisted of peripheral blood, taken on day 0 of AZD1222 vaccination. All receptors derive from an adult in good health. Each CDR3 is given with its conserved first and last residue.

CDR3aa: CAISEWTGGVGSGANVLTF
j_gene: TRBJ2-6
v_gene: TRBV10-3

CDR3aa: CSLRTGATEAFF
j_gene: TRBJ1-1
v_gene: TRBV29-1

CDR3aa: CASSEGQGSTEAFF
j_gene: TRBJ1-1
v_gene: TRBV6-1

CDR3aa: CASRDGGGYTF
j_gene: TRBJ1-2
v_gene: TRBV5-1

CDR3aa: CSVEGREGFSQYF
j_gene: TRBJ2-3
v_gene: TRBV29-1

CDR3aa: CASKSRESEKLFF
j_gene: TRBJ1-4
v_gene: TRBV4-1

CDR3aa: CASGSGPRAQAFF
j_gene: TRBJ1-1
v_gene: TRBV12-5

CDR3aa: CAISDQGETYGYTF
j_gene: TRBJ1-2
v_gene: TRBV10-3

CDR3aa: CASSLVFGTVPYEQYF
j_gene: TRBJ2-7
v_gene: TRBV5-1

CDR3aa: CASSEQAGANVLTF
j_gene: TRBJ2-6
v_gene: TRBV6-1

CDR3aa: CASSWAGQGENEKLFF
j_gene: TRBJ1-4
v_gene: TRBV5-1

CDR3aa: CASSFQSTDTQYF
j_gene: TRBJ2-3
v_gene: TRBV7-2

CDR3aa: CASSEGTGRRSEAFF
j_gene: TRBJ1-1
v_gene: TRBV2

CDR3aa: CASSPRDRVPNSPLHF
j_gene: TRBJ1-6
v_gene: TRBV3-1/TRBV3-2

CDR3aa: CASTRGAEAFF
j_gene: TRBJ1-1
v_gene: TRBV19

CDR3aa: CACSRDRNTEAFF
j_gene: TRBJ1-1
v_gene: TRBV30

CDR3aa: CASRHKLGTENSPLHF
j_gene: TRBJ1-6
v_gene: TRBV27

CDR3aa: CASSLAPPGLAGNGELFF
j_gene: TRBJ2-2
v_gene: TRBV7-2

CDR3aa: CSVEGPRGKNTEAFF
j_gene: TRBJ1-1
v_gene: TRBV29-1

CDR3aa: CASSRGLAGRTDTQYF
j_gene: TRBJ2-3
v_gene: TRBV3-1/TRBV3-2

CDR3aa: CASSFPKGDRPVGYTF
j_gene: TRBJ1-2
v_gene: TRBV7-2

CDR3aa: CASRPLRGLATNEKLFF
j_gene: TRBJ1-4
v_gene: TRBV11-2

CDR3aa: CASSLLAGSTDTQYF
j_gene: TRBJ2-3
v_gene: TRBV18

CDR3aa: CASSWNRGYTF
j_gene: TRBJ1-2
v_gene: TRBV7-9

CDR3aa: CASSGGGLAVQFF
j_gene: TRBJ2-1
v_gene: TRBV12-5

CDR3aa: CASSPRGRGTGNEKLFF
j_gene: TRBJ1-4
v_gene: TRBV19

CDR3aa: CATSRVTVPGLHYGYTF
j_gene: TRBJ1-2
v_gene: TRBV15

CDR3aa: CAISESGYNEQFF
j_gene: TRBJ2-1
v_gene: TRBV10-3

CDR3aa: CAWSRTALGTEAFF
j_gene: TRBJ1-1
v_gene: TRBV30

CDR3aa: CSALGTSGRRMSYNEQFF
j_gene: TRBJ2-1
v_gene: TRBV29-1

CDR3aa: CASSPLLETQYF
j_gene: TRBJ2-5
v_gene: TRBV6-5

CDR3aa: CASSQDLPQGGTEAFF
j_gene: TRBJ1-1
v_gene: TRBV4-3